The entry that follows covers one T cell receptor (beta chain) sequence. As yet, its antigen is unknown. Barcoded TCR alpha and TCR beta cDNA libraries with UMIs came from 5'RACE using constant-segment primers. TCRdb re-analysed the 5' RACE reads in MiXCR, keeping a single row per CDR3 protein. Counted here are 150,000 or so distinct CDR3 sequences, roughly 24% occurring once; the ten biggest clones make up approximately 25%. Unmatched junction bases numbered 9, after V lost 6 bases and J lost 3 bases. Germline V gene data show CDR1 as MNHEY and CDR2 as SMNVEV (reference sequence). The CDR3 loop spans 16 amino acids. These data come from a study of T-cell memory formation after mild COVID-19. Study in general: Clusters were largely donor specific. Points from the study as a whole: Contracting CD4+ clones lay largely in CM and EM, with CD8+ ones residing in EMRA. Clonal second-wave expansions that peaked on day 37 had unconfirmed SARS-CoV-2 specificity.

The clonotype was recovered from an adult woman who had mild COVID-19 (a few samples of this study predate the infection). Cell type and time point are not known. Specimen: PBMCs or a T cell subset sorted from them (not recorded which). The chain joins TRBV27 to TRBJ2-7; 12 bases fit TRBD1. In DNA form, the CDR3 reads TGTGCCAGCAGCTTTACCGGGACAGGGGGCTTCTACGAGCAGTACTTC. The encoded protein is CASSFTGTGGFYEQYF.